Following are 29 T cell receptor beta chains from one sample sequenced in a study of shared clonotypes between healthy human individuals. CD45RO negativity and positive selection for CCR7 defined naive CD8 cells, a population that excluded terminally differentiated effector memory CD45RA+ cells. Clones were read by immunoSEQ multiplex PCR, and TCRdb kept only the in-frame ones, dropping some. The table has about 700,000 clones, about 91% seen once. Input material: naive CD8+ T cells sorted from blood. Every receptor here comes from a man aged 25-40 years in good health.

The V and J genes are TRBV19 and TRBJ2-7; D not certain. CDR3 size: 14 residues. V lost 8 bases and J 5 bases, leaving 19 bases between the germline ends. Looked up from germline, CDR1 is LNHDA and CDR2 is SQIVND (reference sequence). The CDR3 spells CASGDLGPKDEQYF. CDR3 DNA sequence: TGTGCCAGTGGAGATCTCGGCCCGAAGGACGAGCAGTACTTC.

The chain recombines TRBV4-3 with TRBJ2-1; possibly TRBD2 for D (5 bases). Germline V gene sequence: CDR1 LGHNA, CDR2 YSLEER. Deletions cut 5 bases from V and 2 bases from J, with 10 bases between. CDR3 length equals 14 residues. In nucleotides, the CDR3 is TGCGCCAGCAGCGGAGGCGGACCCTACAATGAGCAGTTCTTC. It translates to CASSGGGPYNEQFF.

This chain connects TRBV19 to TRBJ1-2; TRBD1 aligns across 12 bases. The junction had 5 bases not matched to a gene; V was cut back by 3 bases and J by 6 bases. CDR3 length: 15 amino acids. Germline lookup yields CDR1 LNHDA and CDR2 SQIVND (reference sequence). This chain's CDR3 is CASSIGDRGHDGYTF. CDR3 nucleotides: TGTGCCAGTAGTATTGGGGACAGGGGGCACGATGGCTACACCTTC. Supplemented by reference TRBV19 and TRBJ1-2, the full variable domain reads DGGITQSPKYLFRKEGQNVTLSCEQNLNHDAMYWYRQDPGQGLRLIYYSQIVNDFQKGDIAEGYSVSREKKESFPLTVTSAQKNPTAFYLCASSIGDRGHDGYTFGSGTRLTVV.

Note on this clone: Within the sample, other DNA sequences also encode this same CDR3. The genes are TRBV11-2 and TRBJ1-2; 8 bases are a match to TRBD1. Per germline, CDR1 SGHAT and CDR2 FQNNGV. The CDR3 is made up of 14 amino acids. The ends lost 5 bases at V and 3 bases at J; junction bases unmatched: 5. CDR3 sequence reads: CASSLGQGDYGYTF. CDR3 DNA: TGTGCCAGCAGCCTTGGACAGGGCGACTATGGCTACACCTTC.

The V and J genes are TRBV19 and TRBJ1-1; D not resolved. Trimming took 5 bases from V and 7 from J, leaving 8 bases between them. CDR1 and CDR2 (germline): LNHDA, SQIVND (reference sequence). This CDR3 is 11 amino acids long. The CDR3 loop reads CASSRGGEAFF. Written as DNA, the CDR3 is TGTGCCAGTAGTCGTGGAGGTGAAGCTTTCTTT.

The genes are TRBV5-8 and TRBJ2-7; either TRBD1 or TRBD2 may supply D (6 bases each). Per the germline V gene, CDR1 is SGHTS and CDR2 is YDEGEE. V lost 0 bases and J 0 bases, leaving 16 bases between the germline ends. This CDR3 is 17 amino acids long. CDR3 region: CASSLAGGFRSSYEQYF. The CDR3 coding sequence is TGTGCCAGCAGCTTGGCCGGGGGCTTCCGGAGCTCCTACGAGCAGTACTTC. The variable domain in full, with the rest retrieved from reference TRBV5-8 and TRBJ2-7, is EAGVTQSPTHLIKTRGQQATLRCSPISGHTSVYWYQQALGLGLQFLLWYDEGEERNRGNFPPRFSGRQFPNYSSELNVNALELEDSALYLCASSLAGGFRSSYEQYFGPGTRLTVT.

The chain carries TRBV5-6 and TRBJ2-5; D gene unclear. V lost 2 bases to trimming and J lost 5 bases, with 7 bases between them. The V gene's germline CDR1 is SGHDT and CDR2 YYEEEE. The CDR3 contains 12 residues. The CDR3 region has the DNA TGTGCCAGCAGCTTTTCCGATGAGACCCAGTACTTC. Its protein product is CASSFSDETQYF.

This chain joins TRBV29-1 and TRBJ2-7, with D perhaps TRBD2 (5 bases). Germline lookup yields CDR1 SQVTM and CDR2 ANQGSEA. Trimming stripped 3 bases from V and 4 bases from J, with 13 bases between. The CDR3 totals 13 residues. In nucleotides, the CDR3 is TGCAGCGTTGAGTTCGCGGGTTTGTACGAGCAGTACTTC. Amino acids: CSVEFAGLYEQYF.

This clone was seen a single time. The J gene is TRBJ2-7, the V gene TRBV15; no definite D call. Germline loops: CDR1 LNHNV, CDR2 YYDKDF (reference sequence). The CDR3 is 15 amino acids. The V end lost 2 bases, the J end lost 5 bases, and 16 bases lay between the germline ends. The CDR3 DNA sequence: TGTGCCACCAGCAGATTGGGAATGGCAGGAGACGAGCAGTACTTC. Translated: CATSRLGMAGDEQYF.

V gene TRBV7-9 combines with J gene TRBJ2-7; 10 bases agree with TRBD1. Germline values: CDR1 SEHNR, CDR2 FQNEAQ (reference sequence). V shed 2 bases, J shed 4 bases, and the junction held 5 bases outside the gene matches. The CDR3 spans 15 residues. The CDR3 nucleotides read TGTGCCAGCAGCTTAAGAGCGGGACAGGGGTACGAGCAGTACTTC. It translates to CASSLRAGQGYEQYF.

The chain couples TRBV11-3 to TRBJ2-1; D may match TRBD1 or TRBD2 (5 bases each). The V end was cut by 5 bases, the J end by 0 bases, with 11 bases between. Germline values: CDR1 SGHNT, CDR2 YENEEA. This CDR3 is built from 15 residues. CDR3 sequence: CASSSRETSYNEQFF. The CDR3 DNA follows: TGTGCCAGCAGCAGCAGGGAGACCTCCTACAATGAGCAGTTCTTC.

The genes are TRBV2 and TRBJ2-2; 10 nucleotides agree with TRBD2. Looked up from germline, CDR1 is SNHLY and CDR2 is FYNNEI. V trimming: 9 bases; J trimming: 5 bases; junction bases outside the gene matches: 0. The CDR3 loop spans 12 amino acids. Here the CDR3 reads CASSGRTGELFF. The CDR3, as DNA: TGTGCCAGTAGCGGGAGGACCGGGGAGCTGTTTTTT. The variable domain in full, completed from reference TRBV2 and TRBJ2-2, reads EPEVTQTPSHQVTQMGQEVILRCVPISNHLYFYWYRQILGQKVEFLVSFYNNEISEKSEIFDDQFSVERPDGSNFTLKIRSTKLEDSAMYFCASSGRTGELFFGEGSRLTVL.

The V gene is TRBV7-9, the J gene TRBJ2-1; the D gene could be TRBD1 or TRBD2 (5 bases each). V dropped 6 bases and J dropped 2 bases, with 11 bases sitting between them. The V gene's germline CDR1 is SEHNR and CDR2 FQNEAQ (reference sequence). The CDR3 covers 14 residues. CDR3 DNA: TGTGCCAGCAGGGGGGTTTTGACCTACAATGAGCAGTTCTTC. This sequence encodes CASRGVLTYNEQFF.

This clone has a single count. In DNA form, the CDR3 reads TGCAGCGGGTACATCGTCGGCACAGATACGCAGTATTTT. Translated, it gives CSGYIVGTDTQYF. The chain links TRBV29-1 to TRBJ2-3, with D unclear. Trimming shortened V by 7 bases and J by 1 base, and 12 bases separated the two germline ends. Germline assignment: CDR1 SQVTM and CDR2 ANQGSEA. This CDR3 is built from 13 residues.

The genes are TRBV2 and TRBJ2-7; the D gene is possibly TRBD2 (5 bases). The V and J ends lost 8 bases and 0 bases respectively, with 11 bases between them. Germline V gene sequence: CDR1 SNHLY, CDR2 FYNNEI. The CDR3 is 13 residues long. CDR3 residues: CASYPLVSYEQYF. The CDR3 DNA sequence: TGTGCCAGCTATCCACTAGTCTCCTACGAGCAGTACTTC.

J is TRBJ2-3 and V is TRBV7-2, with TRBD2 matching over 13 bases. Unmatched junction bases numbered 6, after V lost 5 bases and J lost 4 bases. This CDR3 contains 16 residues. Germline V CDR1 and CDR2: SGHTA, FQGNSA. The CDR3: CASSLRTSGSADTQYF. The CDR3 coding sequence is TGTGCCAGCAGCCTCCGGACTAGCGGGAGTGCAGATACGCAGTATTTT.

The chain couples TRBV12-5 to TRBJ2-1; D possibly corresponds to TRBD2 (6 bases). The CDR3 runs 14 residues. Germline-derived CDR1 and CDR2 are LGHNT and FRNRAP. The V end lost 1 base, the J end lost 6 bases, and 10 bases lay between the germline ends. CDR3: CASGLGSGSNEQFF. As DNA, the CDR3 is TGTGCTAGTGGTTTGGGATCCGGGAGCAATGAGCAGTTCTTC.

This clone was recorded only once. V is TRBV10-2 and J is TRBJ2-1; no clear D. Trimming pared 8 bases from V and 0 bases from J, leaving 14 bases between. CDR3 length: 15 residues. CDR1 WSHSY and CDR2 SAAADI come from the germline V gene. In nucleotides, the CDR3 is TGCGCCAGCCCCGGTTTGCCGAGCTCCTACAATGAGCAGTTCTTC. Encoded protein: CASPGLPSSYNEQFF.

This chain links TRBV4-2 with TRBJ1-1, with D perhaps matching TRBD1 (5 bases). This CDR3 contains 12 residues. CDR1 and CDR2 (germline): LGHNA, YNFKEQ. V was shortened by 3 bases and J by 6 bases, with 8 bases between the two germline ends. CDR3 coding DNA: TGTGCCAGCAGCCATGGGACTGCTGAAGCTTTCTTT. Its protein is CASSHGTAEAFF.

The V call is TRBV7-2, the J call TRBJ2-7; D is unclear. V lost 3 bases, J lost 2 bases, and 8 bases lay in between. CDR1 and CDR2 (germline): SGHTA, FQGNSA. The CDR3 covers 13 residues. The CDR3 loop is CASSLMRTYEQYF. The CDR3 DNA follows: TGTGCCAGCAGCTTGATGCGGACCTACGAGCAGTACTTC.

In this sample, this clone turned up once. The chain employs TRBV28 and TRBJ2-7; a weak D match, TRBD1 (5 bases). The CDR3 extends over 14 amino acids. Germline V CDR1 and CDR2: MDHEN, SYDVKM. Trimming took 1 base from V and 4 from J, leaving 11 bases between them. This chain's CDR3 is CASSLFKGPYEQYF. The CDR3 DNA reads TGTGCCAGCAGTTTATTTAAGGGGCCGTACGAGCAGTACTTC.

This chain's CDR3 is CASSLTGVLGELFF. The CDR3 DNA follows: TGTGCCAGCAGTTTAACAGGGGTTCTCGGGGAACTGTTTTTT. The chain links TRBV28 to TRBJ1-4; 7 nucleotides align to TRBD1. The germline CDR1 and CDR2 sequences are MDHEN and SYDVKM. The ends lost 2 bases at V and 12 bases at J; junction bases unmatched: 9. The CDR3 covers 14 residues.

The chain employs TRBV4-1 and TRBJ1-5; D is undetermined. V shed 4 bases and J shed 0 bases, with 10 bases lying between them. CDR3 length: 15 residues. CDR1 is MGHRA, CDR2 YSYEKL, per germline. The CDR3 reads CASSPTEYSNQPQHF. CDR3 nucleotide sequence: TGCGCCAGCAGCCCAACAGAGTATAGCAATCAGCCCCAGCATTTT.

The chain joins TRBV28 to TRBJ1-1; D is unresolved. The CDR3 is made up of 13 amino acids. The ends were cut back, 10 bases at V and 0 bases at J, with 12 bases in the middle. CDR1 and CDR2 (germline): MDHEN, SYDVKM. CDR3: CATQEFLNTEAFF. The CDR3 DNA reads as TGTGCCACCCAAGAATTCCTGAACACTGAAGCTTTCTTT.

V and J are TRBV5-4 and TRBJ2-3; 10 bases agree with TRBD2. Germline CDR1 SGHNT, CDR2 YYREEE (reference sequence). This CDR3 is 18 amino acids long. J gave up 0 bases and V 2 bases, and 9 bases lay outside the gene matches. The CDR3 coding sequence is TGTGCCAGCAGCTTTGATAGCGGGAGGTCCTCTAGCACAGATACGCAGTATTTT. Its translation: CASSFDSGRSSSTDTQYF.

The J gene is TRBJ2-3, the V gene TRBV10-3; no reliable D call. V was pared by 3 bases and J by 2 bases, with 9 bases between. CDR3 length: 14 amino acids. Per germline, CDR1 ENHRY and CDR2 SYGVKD. The CDR3 nucleotides read TGTGCCATCAGTGAAGTGACGATCACAGATACGCAGTATTTT. Amino acids: CAISEVTITDTQYF.

This chain uses TRBV9 with TRBJ2-7; 8 positions match TRBD1. From germline, CDR1 is SGDLS and CDR2 YYNGEE. Unmatched junction bases numbered 7, after V lost 3 bases and J lost 2 bases. The CDR3 spans 15 residues. The CDR3 reads CASSGGRQGPYEQYF. The CDR3 DNA sequence: TGTGCCAGCAGCGGTGGGAGACAGGGGCCCTACGAGCAGTACTTC.

This CDR3 reads CASSVVGAGPSYNEQFF. Written as DNA, the CDR3 is TGTGCCAGCAGCGTAGTAGGAGCGGGACCCTCCTACAATGAGCAGTTCTTC. The chain has TRBV9 and TRBJ2-1; 7 nucleotides line up with TRBD2. From germline, CDR1 is SGDLS and CDR2 YYNGEE. The V segment lost 0 bases and the J segment 0 bases; nucleotides outside the gene matches: 6. CDR3 length: 17 residues.

With respect to this clone: Additional DNA sequences in this sample encode the identical CDR3. The rearrangement uses TRBV11-2 and TRBJ2-2, with D possibly matching TRBD2 (5 bases). The germline V gene has CDR1 SGHAT and CDR2 FQNNGV. CDR3 length: 13 residues. V lost 5 bases and J lost 5, with 9 bases in between. The CDR3 nucleotides are TGTGCCAGCAGCCCCTCGGGGACCGGGGAGCTGTTTTTT. Its translation: CASSPSGTGELFF.